This T cell receptor beta chain was obtained from a study of T cells in tuberculosis. Looking at the study overall: This South African cohort compared adolescents with or without latent tuberculosis against adults with active tuberculosis.

Germline CDR1 and CDR2: SGHTA and FQGNSA. This CDR3 has 14 amino acids. V gave up 4 bases and J gave up 9 bases, with 16 bases separating them. Time point in this sample: new active TB diagnosis, blood taken before or within 7 days of starting treatment. TCRdb's table, derived via immunoSEQ multiplex PCR, lists solely in-frame clones and lacks some. The data show 47,000 or so clones, with more than 90% seen just once and more than 1.2% held by the top ten. The genes are TRBV7-2 and TRBJ1-5; D remains ambiguous. Sequenced material: PBMCs, taken at tuberculosis diagnosis. This TCR was sampled from an adult with tuberculosis. The CDR3 sequence is CASSSGGKGWPQHF. DNA for the CDR3: TGTGCCAGCAGCTCTGGAGGGAAGGGCTGGCCCCAGCATTTT.